This T cell receptor (beta chain) was captured in a study of early T cells in non-severe SARS-CoV-2 infection. Attached unique molecular identifiers marked individual cDNA molecules. TCRdb reprocessed the 5' RACE reads via MiXCR and lists one record per CDR3 protein. The sample contains about 72,000 distinct CDR3 sequences, about 9.4% of which appear only once. Germline loops: CDR1 ENHRY, CDR2 SYGVKD. V gave up 7 bases and J gave up 4 bases; unmatched junction bases: 3. The CDR3 sequence is 13 residues long. The sequence was collected from an adult who was a healthcare worker with PCR-confirmed SARS-CoV-2 infection or an uninfected control (not recorded which). The input for sequencing was whole blood, taken at baseline. The rearrangement links TRBV10-3 to TRBJ2-5; TRBD2 aligns across 10 bases. CDR3 DNA: TGTGCCATCAAGGAGCGGGGGGGAGAGACCCAGTACTTC. Translated: CAIKERGGETQYF.